The 29 T cell receptor beta chains presented below share a single source sample, sequenced in a study of cytomegalovirus exposure and HLA in healthy donors. This PCR relied on a set of 60 Vbeta primers and 13 Jbeta primers. The table came from immunoSEQ multiplex PCR; TCRdb's copy has only in-frame clones and leaves some out. This table holds some 250,000 clones, more than 75% found once. The specimen was PBMCs. The origin of the receptors is a woman in her thirties or forties in good health and CMV-seropositive.

The J gene is TRBJ1-2, the V gene TRBV7-9; D call uncertain. CDR1 is SEHNR and CDR2 is FQNEAQ in the germline V gene (reference sequence). CDR3 length: 13 amino acids. Trimming took 0 bases from V and 2 from J, leaving 4 bases between them. For the CDR3, the DNA is TGTGCCAGCAGCTTAGCGGCCAACTATGGCTACACCTTC. It encodes CASSLAANYGYTF. Full variable domain (rest looked up from reference TRBV7-9 and TRBJ1-2): DTGVSQNPRHKITKRGQNVTFRCDPISEHNRLYWYRQTLGQGPEFLTYFQNEAQLEKSRLLSDRFSAERPKGSFSTLEIQRTEQGDSAMYLCASSLAANYGYTFGSGTRLTVV.

Note on this clone: The sample contains more than one DNA sequence encoding this CDR3. The J gene is TRBJ2-7, the V gene TRBV9; 8 bases are shared with TRBD2. The CDR3 is 14 residues long. The J segment lost 2 bases and the V segment lost 0 bases, leaving 1 base of the junction unmatched. Germline loops: CDR1 SGDLS, CDR2 YYNGEE. Here the CDR3 reads CASSVDGRAYEQYF. The CDR3 DNA is TGTGCCAGCAGCGTAGACGGGAGGGCCTACGAGCAGTACTTC.

The chain carries TRBV5-1 and TRBJ2-7; 8 bases are shared with TRBD2. The V and J ends lost 3 bases and 4 bases, in that order; junction bases with no gene match: 15. Germline V lookup: CDR1 SGHRS, CDR2 YFSETQ. The CDR3 is 17 residues long. The CDR3 here is CASSWGEGSGASYEQYF. CDR3 bases: TGCGCCAGCAGCTGGGGAGAAGGTAGCGGGGCGTCATACGAGCAGTACTTC.

The chain carries TRBV30 and TRBJ1-4; a possible D gene is TRBD1 (6 bases). The V end was cut by 0 bases, the J end by 5 bases, with 10 bases between. The CDR3 runs to 14 residues. The V gene's germline CDR1 is GTSNPN and CDR2 SVGIG (reference sequence). The CDR3 DNA reads as TGTGCCTGGAGTGTAGGGGGGGGAAATGAAAAACTGTTTTTT. As protein: CAWSVGGGNEKLFF. Drawing the rest from reference TRBV30 and TRBJ1-4, the complete variable domain is SQTIHQWPATLVQPVGSPLSLECTVEGTSNPNLYWYRQAAGRGLQLLFYSVGIGQISSEVPQNLSASRPQDRQFILSSKKLLLSDSGFYLCAWSVGGGNEKLFFGSGTQLSVL.

As concerns this clone: Mismatch with germline at one junction end may stem from a read error. The rearrangement uses TRBV7-9 and TRBJ1-1; possible D gene TRBD1, 5 bases. Germline CDR1 and CDR2: SEHNR and FQNEAQ (reference sequence). The CDR3 contains 14 residues. The CDR3 DNA reads as TGTTCCAGCAGTACGAACACAGGGAACACTGAAGCTTTCTTT. It codes for CSSSTNTGNTEAFF.

V and J are TRBV30 and TRBJ1-1; TRBD1 might be the D (6 bases). Trimming stripped 7 bases from V and 1 base from J, with 10 bases between. Germline V lookup: CDR1 GTSNPN, CDR2 SVGIG (reference sequence). The CDR3 runs 12 residues. The CDR3 DNA follows: TGTGCCTTGACCAGGGGGAACACTGAAGCTTTCTTT. Protein sequence: CALTRGNTEAFF.

The chain recombines TRBV2 with TRBJ2-1; 12 bases are a match to TRBD2. CDR3 length: 16 residues. Germline values: CDR1 SNHLY, CDR2 FYNNEI. V shed 6 bases, J shed 10 bases, and the junction held 13 bases outside the gene matches. The CDR3 is CASRPLAGGALGEQFF. The CDR3 nucleotides read TGTGCCAGCAGACCTCTAGCGGGGGGGGCCCTAGGGGAGCAGTTCTTC.

The gene calls are TRBV20-1 and TRBJ1-1; TRBD1 matches at 8 bases. The V gene's germline CDR1 is DFQATT and CDR2 SNEGSKA (reference sequence). Germline trimming cut 5 bases from V and 7 bases from J; bases unmatched to any gene: 3. The CDR3 contains 11 residues. CDR3 loop: CSAPGTGEAFF. In DNA form, the CDR3 reads TGCAGTGCTCCGGGGACAGGTGAAGCTTTCTTT.

V gene TRBV5-1 combines with J gene TRBJ2-2; TRBD1 aligns across 8 bases. The germline CDR1 and CDR2 sequences are SGHRS and YFSETQ. CDR3 length equals 18 residues. Trimming cost V 6 bases and J 4 bases; bases outside gene matches: 17. CDR3 in DNA: TGCGCCAGCACCAACACCGGGACAGGTTACGCCAGCACCGGGGAGCTGTTTTTT. Protein sequence: CASTNTGTGYASTGELFF. Full variable domain (missing parts from reference TRBV5-1 and TRBJ2-2): KAGVTQTPRYLIKTRGQQVTLSCSPISGHRSVSWYQQTPGQGLQFLFEYFSETQRNKGNFPGRFSGRQFSNSRSEMNVSTLELGDSALYLCASTNTGTGYASTGELFFGEGSRLTVL.

This chain joins TRBV2 and TRBJ1-2; TRBD1 matches 8 bases. J gave up 8 bases and V 4 bases, and 9 bases lay outside the gene matches. Per the germline V gene, CDR1 is SNHLY and CDR2 is FYNNEI. This CDR3 has 14 residues. CDR3 nucleotide sequence: TGTGCCAGCAGTGGAGTGGGACAGGTACACGGCTACACCTTC. Protein product: CASSGVGQVHGYTF.

The gene calls are TRBV10-3 and TRBJ2-3; D might be TRBD2 (5 bases). CDR1 ENHRY and CDR2 SYGVKD come from the germline V gene. V was pared by 4 bases and J by 3 bases, with 14 bases between. This CDR3 is 15 amino acids long. CDR3 sequence reads: CAISGTIPGTDTQYF. DNA for the CDR3: TGTGCCATCAGTGGAACCATCCCGGGGACAGATACGCAGTATTTT.

The chain couples TRBV6-6 to TRBJ2-3; 10 bases match TRBD2. This CDR3 spans 15 amino acids. Trimming cost V 4 bases and J 3 bases; bases outside gene matches: 4. Germline CDR1 is MNHNY and CDR2 is SVGAGI (reference sequence). In DNA, the CDR3 is TGTGCCAGCAGTTCCGGACTAGCGGAGACAGATACGCAGTATTTT. This codes for CASSSGLAETDTQYF.

V is TRBV7-3 and J is TRBJ2-5, with a weak D call TRBD2 (6 bases). Trimming cost V 2 bases and J 4 bases, with 11 bases left between them. Germline CDR1 reads SGHTA; CDR2 reads FQGTGA. The CDR3 is made up of 14 amino acids. This CDR3 reads CASSLGRDGETQYF. For the CDR3, the DNA is TGTGCCAGCAGCTTAGGGCGGGATGGAGAGACCCAGTACTTC.

There are a few counts of this clone. The chain links TRBV7-2 to TRBJ2-7; D ambiguous. Per the germline V gene, CDR1 is SGHTA and CDR2 is FQGNSA. Deletions cut 0 bases from V and 6 bases from J, with 3 bases between. This CDR3 region has 11 residues. Written as DNA, the CDR3 is TGTGCCAGCAGCTTAGCCTTCGAGCAGTACTTC. It is translated as CASSLAFEQYF.

This sequence joins TRBV12-5 and TRBJ1-3; the match to TRBD1 covers 7 bases. V dropped 0 bases and J dropped 8; count of bases not matched to a gene: 7. Germline V gene sequence: CDR1 LGHNT, CDR2 FRNRAP. The CDR3 is 15 residues long. The CDR3 protein is CASGLVQGERYTIYF. The DNA for the CDR3 is TGTGCTAGTGGTTTGGTGCAGGGGGAAAGATACACCATATATTTT.

CDR3 region: CASSPRGGPGELFF. DNA for the CDR3: TGTGCCAGCAGCCCCCGCGGAGGGCCCGGGGAGCTGTTTTTT. This chain uses TRBV9 with TRBJ2-2; D perhaps matches TRBD2 (6 bases). Per the germline V gene, CDR1 is SGDLS and CDR2 is YYNGEE. Trimming shortened V by 4 bases and J by 6 bases, and 13 bases separated the two germline ends. The CDR3 length is 14 residues.

This chain links TRBV11-2 with TRBJ2-2; 7 bases match TRBD2. Trimming took 6 bases from V and 8 from J; bases not matched to a gene: 3. The CDR3 extends over 12 amino acids. The germline V gene has CDR1 SGHAT and CDR2 FQNNGV. DNA of the CDR3: TGTGCCAGCAGGGAAGCGGGAGGGGAGCTGTTTTTT. Its protein is CASREAGGELFF.

V gene TRBV2 combines with J gene TRBJ1-1; D remains unclear. The CDR3 loop spans 16 amino acids. Germline V lookup: CDR1 SNHLY, CDR2 FYNNEI. Trimming removed 6 bases from V and 1 base from J, with 18 bases in between. Here the CDR3 DNA reads TGTGCCAGCAGGCCTGACGCGGGGTCGAGGAACACTGAAGCTTTCTTT. This encodes CASRPDAGSRNTEAFF.

The gene calls are TRBV14 and TRBJ1-1; D not resolved. Per germline, CDR1 SGHDN and CDR2 FVKESK. V was pared by 1 base and J by 8 bases, with 11 bases between. The CDR3 is made up of 13 amino acids. CDR3 region: CASSQGGRREAFF. CDR3 coding DNA: TGTGCCAGCAGCCAAGGAGGAAGGCGAGAAGCTTTCTTT.

V gene TRBV11-1 combines with J gene TRBJ2-7, with TRBD1 matching 8 bases. CDR1 is SGHAT, CDR2 FQDESV, per germline (reference sequence). The trim removed 5 bases at V and 2 bases at J, leaving 2 bases unmatched. The CDR3 runs 13 residues. CDR3 region: CASSRQGTYEQYF. The CDR3 DNA sequence: TGTGCCAGCAGCCGACAGGGGACCTACGAGCAGTACTTC.

A few counts support this clone. The chain carries TRBV27 and TRBJ2-7; TRBD2 matches at 10 bases. The CDR3 consists of 15 residues. The J segment lost 2 bases and the V segment lost 9 bases, leaving 10 bases of the junction unmatched. Germline V gene data show CDR1 as MNHEY and CDR2 as SMNVEV (reference sequence). CDR3 sequence reads: CASVRSSGGAYEQYF. CDR3 nucleotide sequence: TGTGCCAGTGTTAGATCTAGCGGGGGCGCCTACGAGCAGTACTTC.

J is TRBJ2-3 and V is TRBV10-1; D might be TRBD2 (5 bases). Trimming shortened V by 10 bases and J by 5 bases, and 22 bases separated the two germline ends. CDR1 is WNHNN, CDR2 SYGVQD, per germline (reference sequence). There are 15 residues in the CDR3. CDR3 sequence (DNA): TGCGCCATCTACCGAAGCGGCGGTGAGATAGATACGCAGTATTTT. Translating it yields CAIYRSGGEIDTQYF.

The chain links TRBV19 to TRBJ1-2; D is ambiguous. The CDR3 is 15 amino acids. Germline V gene data show CDR1 as LNHDA and CDR2 as SQIVND (reference sequence). V was clipped by 2 bases and J by 0 bases, with 10 bases between them. The CDR3 region is CASSITGKTNYGYTF. In DNA form, the CDR3 reads TGTGCCAGTAGTATAACGGGGAAGACTAACTATGGCTACACCTTC.

This sequence joins TRBV4-1 and TRBJ1-2; D is unresolved. The CDR3 runs 12 residues. The germline V gene encodes CDR1 MGHRA and CDR2 YSYEKL. Trimming pared 5 bases from V and 1 base from J, leaving 5 bases between. CDR3 sequence reads: CASSYYNYGYTF. DNA of the CDR3: TGCGCCAGCAGCTATTATAACTATGGCTACACCTTC.

The V and J genes are TRBV7-6 and TRBJ1-4, with 9 bases that match TRBD1. Unmatched junction bases numbered 7, after V lost 4 bases and J lost 10 bases. This CDR3 has 14 amino acids. CDR1 is SGHVS and CDR2 is FNYEAQ in the germline V gene. The CDR3 sequence is CASSSGTGPGKLFF. DNA for the CDR3: TGTGCCAGCAGCTCAGGGACAGGGCCTGGAAAACTGTTTTTT.

The table lists this clone with a few counts. The J gene is TRBJ2-1, the V gene TRBV19, with TRBD2 identical over 11 bases. The CDR3 has 15 residues. V was pared by 1 base and J by 12 bases, with 8 bases of the junction left unmatched. CDR1 and CDR2 (germline): LNHDA, SQIVND (reference sequence). In DNA form, the CDR3 reads TGTGCCAGTAGTATAGGTAGCGGGAGGGGCCCAGGGCAGTTCTTC. This encodes CASSIGSGRGPGQFF.

To note about this clone: At one end the junction does not follow the germline gene, possibly because of a read error. The genes are TRBV7-2 and TRBJ2-3; weak D call: TRBD1 (5 bases). Germline V gives CDR1 SGHTA, CDR2 FQGNSA. The CDR3 loop spans 15 amino acids. The CDR3 here is CASTLTPTATDTQYF. Here the CDR3 DNA reads TGTGCCAGCACCTTAACCCCGACAGCTACAGATACGCAGTATTTT.

V is TRBV15 and J is TRBJ2-5, with 7 bases identical to TRBD2. V gave up 3 bases and J gave up 1 base; unmatched junction bases: 8. Germline CDR1 and CDR2: LNHNV and YYDKDF (reference sequence). The CDR3 runs to 16 residues. The CDR3 here is CATSRARGRVQETQYF. The CDR3 DNA reads TGTGCCACCAGCAGGGCCCGGGGGAGGGTCCAAGAGACCCAGTACTTC.

V is TRBV4-1 and J is TRBJ2-5; D uncertain. The CDR3 runs 11 residues. The germline V gene encodes CDR1 MGHRA and CDR2 YSYEKL. V was shortened by 1 base and J by 10 bases, with 7 bases between the two germline ends. CDR3 nucleotides: TGCGCCAGCAGCCAAGGCTATAACCAGTACTTC. Translation: CASSQGYNQYF.